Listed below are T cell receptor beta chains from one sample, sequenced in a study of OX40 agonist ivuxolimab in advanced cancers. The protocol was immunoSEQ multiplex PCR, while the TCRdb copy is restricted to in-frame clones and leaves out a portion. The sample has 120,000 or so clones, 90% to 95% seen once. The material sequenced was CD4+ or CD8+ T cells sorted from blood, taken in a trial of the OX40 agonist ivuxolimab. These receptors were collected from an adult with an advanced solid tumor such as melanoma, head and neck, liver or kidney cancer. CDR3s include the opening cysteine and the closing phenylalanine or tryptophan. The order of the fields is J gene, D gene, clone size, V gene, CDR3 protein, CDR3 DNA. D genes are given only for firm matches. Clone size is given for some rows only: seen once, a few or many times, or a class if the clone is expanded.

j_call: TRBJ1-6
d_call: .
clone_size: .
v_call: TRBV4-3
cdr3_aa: CASSPLVNSPLHF
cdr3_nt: TGCGCCAGCAGCCCCCTTGTCAATTCACCCCTCCACTTT

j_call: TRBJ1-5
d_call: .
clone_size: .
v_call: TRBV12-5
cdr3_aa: CASGLGTVNQPQHF
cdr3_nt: TGTGCTAGTGGTTTGGGGACAGTTAATCAGCCCCAGCATTTT

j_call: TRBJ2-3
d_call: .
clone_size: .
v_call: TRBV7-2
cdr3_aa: CASSFDYRTDTQYF
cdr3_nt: TGTGCCAGCAGCTTTGACTACCGCACAGATACGCAGTATTTT

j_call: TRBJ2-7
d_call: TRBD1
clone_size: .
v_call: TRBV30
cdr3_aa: CAWSVLGTGVSYEQYF
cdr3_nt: TGTGCCTGGAGTGTACTGGGGACAGGGGTTTCCTACGAGCAGTACTTC

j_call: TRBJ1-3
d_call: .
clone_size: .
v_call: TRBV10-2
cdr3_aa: CASLPGDPSGNTIYF
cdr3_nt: TGCGCCAGCCTACCGGGGGACCCCTCTGGAAACACCATATATTTT

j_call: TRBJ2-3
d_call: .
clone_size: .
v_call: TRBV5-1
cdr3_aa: CASSLEPSSTDTQYF
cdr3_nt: TGCGCCAGCAGCTTGGAGCCCTCTAGCACAGATACGCAGTATTTT

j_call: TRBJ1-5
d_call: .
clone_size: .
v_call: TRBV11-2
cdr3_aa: CASSLDRGGNQPQHF
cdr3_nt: TGTGCCAGCAGCTTAGATAGGGGGGGCAATCAGCCCCAGCATTTT

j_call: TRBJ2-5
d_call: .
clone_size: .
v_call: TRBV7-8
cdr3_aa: CASSLRAPFGRGSETQYF
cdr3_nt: TGTGCCAGCAGCTTAAGGGCCCCCTTTGGCCGGGGGAGCGAGACCCAGTACTTC

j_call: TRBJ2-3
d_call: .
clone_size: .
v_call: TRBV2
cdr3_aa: CASRHTDTQYF
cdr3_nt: TGTGCCAGCAGGCACACAGATACGCAGTATTTT

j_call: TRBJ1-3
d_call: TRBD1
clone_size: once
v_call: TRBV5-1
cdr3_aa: CASKGTAGNTIYF
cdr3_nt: TGCGCCAGCAAAGGGACAGCCGGAAACACCATATATTTT

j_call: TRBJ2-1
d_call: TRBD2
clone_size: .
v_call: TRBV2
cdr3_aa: CASSGLASEQFF
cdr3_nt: TGTGCCAGCAGCGGACTAGCGTCTGAGCAGTTCTTC

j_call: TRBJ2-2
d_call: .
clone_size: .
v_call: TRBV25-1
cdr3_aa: CAAKSGMGPSNTGELFF
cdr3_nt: TGTGCCGCTAAATCCGGTATGGGGCCCTCGAACACCGGGGAGCTGTTTTTT

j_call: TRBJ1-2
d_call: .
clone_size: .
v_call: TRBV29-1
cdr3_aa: CSVKQGTSYYGYTF
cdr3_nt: TGCAGCGTGAAACAGGGTACGTCTTACTATGGCTACACCTTC

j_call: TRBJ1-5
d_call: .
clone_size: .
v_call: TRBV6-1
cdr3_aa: CASSEQRQPQHF
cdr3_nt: TGTGCCAGCAGTGAGCAACGTCAGCCCCAGCATTTT

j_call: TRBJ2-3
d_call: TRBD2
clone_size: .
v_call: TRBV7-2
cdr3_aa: CASSPRGGLAGGSDTQYF
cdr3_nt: TGTGCCAGCAGCCCAAGGGGGGGACTAGCGGGAGGCTCAGATACGCAGTATTTT

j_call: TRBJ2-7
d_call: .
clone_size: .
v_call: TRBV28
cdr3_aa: CASSARDEQYF
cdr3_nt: TGTGCCAGCAGCGCCAGGGACGAGCAGTACTTC

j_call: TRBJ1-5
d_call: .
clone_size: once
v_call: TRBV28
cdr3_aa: CASSSGGGNQPQHF
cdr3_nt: TGTGCCAGCAGTTCCGGGGGCGGCAATCAGCCCCAGCATTTT

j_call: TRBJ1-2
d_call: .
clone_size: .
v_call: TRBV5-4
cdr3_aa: CASSFDGGIYGYTF
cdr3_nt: TGTGCCAGCAGCTTTGATGGGGGAATCTATGGCTACACCTTC

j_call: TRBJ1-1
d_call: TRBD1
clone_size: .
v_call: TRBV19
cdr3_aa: CASSIWQGDTEAFF
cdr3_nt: TGTGCCAGTAGTATATGGCAGGGGGACACTGAAGCTTTCTTT

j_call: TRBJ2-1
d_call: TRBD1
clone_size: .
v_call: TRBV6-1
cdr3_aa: CASREYTGGREQFF
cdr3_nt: TGTGCCAGCAGAGAATATACAGGGGGAAGGGAGCAGTTCTTC

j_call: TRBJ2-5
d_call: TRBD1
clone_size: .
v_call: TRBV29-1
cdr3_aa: CSAATGGNKRETQYF
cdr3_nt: TGCAGCGCAGCGACAGGGGGGAACAAACGAGAGACCCAGTACTTC

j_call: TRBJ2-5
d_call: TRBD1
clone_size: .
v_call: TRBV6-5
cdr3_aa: CASRPYDRDRQQYF
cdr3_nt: TGTGCCAGCAGACCCTATGACCGGGACAGACAGCAGTACTTC

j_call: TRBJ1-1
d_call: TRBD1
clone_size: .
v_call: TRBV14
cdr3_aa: CASSQDTGTANTEAFF
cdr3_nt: TGTGCCAGCAGCCAGGATACCGGGACAGCGAACACTGAAGCTTTCTTT

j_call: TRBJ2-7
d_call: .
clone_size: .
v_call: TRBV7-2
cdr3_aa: CASSGGALSYEQYF
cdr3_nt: TGTGCCAGCTCTGGAGGGGCGCTCTCCTACGAGCAGTACTTC

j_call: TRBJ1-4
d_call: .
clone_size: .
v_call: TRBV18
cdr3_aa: CASSLQGPPNEKLFF
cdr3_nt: TGTGCCAGCTCCCTACAGGGCCCACCTAATGAAAAACTGTTTTTT

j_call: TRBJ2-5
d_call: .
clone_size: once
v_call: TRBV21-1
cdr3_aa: CASSKDEGAQETQYF
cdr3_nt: TGTGCCAGCAGCAAAGACGAGGGGGCCCAAGAGACCCAGTACTTC

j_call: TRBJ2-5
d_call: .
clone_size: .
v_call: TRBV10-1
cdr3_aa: CATIAGPEQTQYF
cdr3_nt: TGCGCCACTATTGCGGGGCCCGAACAGACCCAGTACTTC

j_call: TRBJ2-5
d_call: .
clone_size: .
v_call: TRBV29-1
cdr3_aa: CSVPGQIQETQYF
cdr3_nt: TGCAGCGTTCCTGGACAGATTCAAGAGACCCAGTACTTC

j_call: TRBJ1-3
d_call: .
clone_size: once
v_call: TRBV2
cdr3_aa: CASRLTAPLDSGNTIYF
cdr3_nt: TGTGCCAGCAGGCTAACAGCTCCCCTCGACTCTGGAAACACCATATATTTT

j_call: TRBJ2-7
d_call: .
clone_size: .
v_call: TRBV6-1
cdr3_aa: CATGAGSLSYEQYF
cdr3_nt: TGTGCCACCGGGGCCGGCAGCCTATCCTACGAGCAGTACTTC

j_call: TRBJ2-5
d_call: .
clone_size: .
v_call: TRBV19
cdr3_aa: CASSGRGRETQYF
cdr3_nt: TGTGCCAGTAGCGGGAGGGGGCGGGAGACCCAGTACTTC

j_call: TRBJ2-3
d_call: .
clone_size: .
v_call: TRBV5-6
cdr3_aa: CAGFRRNTDTQYF
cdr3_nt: TGTGCCGGTTTCAGGAGAAACACAGATACGCAGTATTTT

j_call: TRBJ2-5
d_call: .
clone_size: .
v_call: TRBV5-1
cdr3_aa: CASSSDSGETQYF
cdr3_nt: TGCGCCAGCAGCTCGGACAGCGGGGAGACCCAGTACTTC

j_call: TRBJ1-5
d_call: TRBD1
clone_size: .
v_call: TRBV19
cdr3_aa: CASTPGQGGNQPQHF
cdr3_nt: TGTGCCAGTACCCCAGGACAGGGTGGCAATCAGCCCCAGCATTTT

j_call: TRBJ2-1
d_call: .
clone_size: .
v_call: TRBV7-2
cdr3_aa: CASSLNQGAEQFF
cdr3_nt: TGTGCCAGCAGCTTAAATCAGGGAGCTGAGCAGTTCTTC

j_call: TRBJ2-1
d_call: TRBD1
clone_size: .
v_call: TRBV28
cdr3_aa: CASSRPGQGVYEQFF
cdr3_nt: TGTGCCAGCAGCCGACCGGGACAGGGGGTTTATGAGCAGTTCTTC

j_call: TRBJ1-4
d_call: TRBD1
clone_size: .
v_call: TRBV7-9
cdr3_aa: CASSLGDSANEKLFF
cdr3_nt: TGTGCCAGCAGCTTAGGGGACAGCGCTAATGAAAAACTGTTTTTT

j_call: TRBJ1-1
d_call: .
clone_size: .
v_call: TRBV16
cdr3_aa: CASSQLRLNTEAFF
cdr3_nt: TGTGCCAGCAGCCAGTTGAGATTGAACACTGAAGCTTTCTTT

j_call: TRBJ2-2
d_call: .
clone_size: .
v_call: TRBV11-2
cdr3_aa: CASSLDRMGELFF
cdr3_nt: TGTGCCAGCAGCTTAGATCGTATGGGGGAGCTGTTTTTT

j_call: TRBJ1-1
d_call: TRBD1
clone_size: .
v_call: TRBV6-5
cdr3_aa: CASSKRTGRTEAFF
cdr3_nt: TGTGCCAGCAGTAAGCGGACAGGACGGACTGAAGCTTTCTTT

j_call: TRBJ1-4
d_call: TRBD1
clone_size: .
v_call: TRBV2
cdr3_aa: CASMGQGARNEKLFF
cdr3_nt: TGTGCCAGCATGGGACAGGGGGCAAGAAATGAAAAACTGTTTTTT

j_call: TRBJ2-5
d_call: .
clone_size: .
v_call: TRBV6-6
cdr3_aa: CASSYSGVLQETQYF
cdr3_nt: TGTGCCAGCAGTTACTCGGGGGTACTTCAAGAGACCCAGTACTTC

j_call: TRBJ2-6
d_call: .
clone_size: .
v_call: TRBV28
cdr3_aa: CASSFTGYSGANVLTF
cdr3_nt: TGTGCCAGCAGCTTTACAGGGTACTCTGGGGCCAACGTCCTGACTTTC

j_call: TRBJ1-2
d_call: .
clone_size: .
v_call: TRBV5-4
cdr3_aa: CASTVAVRDYGYTF
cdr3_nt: TGTGCCAGCACGGTGGCAGTCCGGGACTATGGCTACACCTTC

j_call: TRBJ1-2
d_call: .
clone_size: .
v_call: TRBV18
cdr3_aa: CASSSAPDGSGYTF
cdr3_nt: TGTGCCAGCTCATCGGCGCCAGATGGTTCAGGCTACACCTTC

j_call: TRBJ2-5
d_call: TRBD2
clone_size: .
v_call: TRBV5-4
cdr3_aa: CASSPSGGRETQYF
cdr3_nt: TGTGCCAGCAGCCCCTCGGGGGGGCGAGAGACCCAGTACTTC

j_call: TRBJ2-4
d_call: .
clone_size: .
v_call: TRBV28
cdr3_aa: CASSLGGAKNIQYF
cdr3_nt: TGTGCCAGCAGTTTAGGCGGGGCCAAAAACATTCAGTACTTC

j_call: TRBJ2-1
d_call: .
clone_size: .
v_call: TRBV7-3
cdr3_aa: CASSPSRTAPGNEQFF
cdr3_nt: TGTGCCAGCAGCCCCAGCAGGACAGCTCCCGGCAATGAGCAGTTCTTC

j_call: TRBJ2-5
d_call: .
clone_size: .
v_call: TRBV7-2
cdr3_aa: CASSLSTATAQTQYF
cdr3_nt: TGTGCCAGCAGCTTATCAACGGCAACCGCACAGACCCAGTACTTC

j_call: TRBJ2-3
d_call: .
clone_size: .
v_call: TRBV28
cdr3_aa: CASSLGGLGTDTQYF
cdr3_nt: TGTGCCAGCAGTTTAGGGGGGTTGGGAACAGATACGCAGTATTTT

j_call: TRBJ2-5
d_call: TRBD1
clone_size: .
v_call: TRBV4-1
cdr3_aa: CASSQDQGVEGTQYF
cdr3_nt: TGCGCCAGCAGCCAGGATCAGGGGGTGGAAGGGACCCAGTACTTC

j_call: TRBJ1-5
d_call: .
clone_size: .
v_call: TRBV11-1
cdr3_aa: CASSFLPNQPQHF
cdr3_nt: TGTGCCAGCAGCTTCTTGCCCAATCAGCCCCAGCATTTT

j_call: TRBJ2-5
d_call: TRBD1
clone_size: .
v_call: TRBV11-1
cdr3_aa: CASSNDRGQETQYF
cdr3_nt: TGTGCCAGCAGCAACGACAGGGGTCAAGAGACCCAGTACTTC

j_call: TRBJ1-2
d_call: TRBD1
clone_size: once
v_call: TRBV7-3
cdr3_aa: CASSYGQGTGYTF
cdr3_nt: TGTGCCAGCAGCTACGGACAGGGTACTGGCTACACCTTC

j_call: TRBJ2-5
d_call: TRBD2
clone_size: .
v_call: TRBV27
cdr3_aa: CAVGGLAGLQETQYF
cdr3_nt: TGTGCCGTGGGGGGGCTAGCGGGGTTGCAAGAGACCCAGTACTTC